This T cell receptor (beta chain) was retrieved from a study of T cells in localized non-small cell lung cancer. Study-level points and caveats: Within adjacent lung there appeared a median approximately 58 of the top 100 tumor clones. Sequencing covered just one tumor region, so heterogeneity cannot be ruled out. Higher blood T cell density tracked longer overall survival.

Libraries were prepared by immunoSEQ multiplex PCR; TCRdb keeps only in-frame clonotypes and omits some of them. The table includes 1,800 or so clones, 35% to 45% detected once. Regarding this clone: Its antigen remains unidentified.

Germline-derived CDR1 and CDR2 are MDHEN and SYDVKM. The CDR3 runs to 13 residues. Trimming cost V 8 bases and J 2 bases, with 12 bases left between them. The sequences come from lung tumor tissue, collected before any cancer treatment. The chain carries TRBV28 and TRBJ1-1; D is possibly TRBD1 (5 bases). The receptor was derived from a female donor at least 60 years old with stage I lung adenocarcinoma. This CDR3 reads CASCRGRNTEAFF. CDR3 DNA: TGTGCCAGCTGTCGGGGGAGAAACACTGAAGCTTTCTTT. Full variable domain (rest looked up from reference TRBV28 and TRBJ1-1): DVKVTQSSRYLVKRTGEKVFLECVQDMDHENMFWYRQDPGLGLRLIYFSYDVKMKEKGDIPEGYSVSREKKERFSLILESASTNQTSMYLCASCRGRNTEAFFGQGTRLTVV.